This TCR beta chain was recorded in a study of post-analysis software for immune sequencing data. Notes on this clonotype: What it binds is not known. One junction end does not reproduce the germline sequence, and a read error may be involved.

The CDR3 is 14 amino acids. The germline CDR1 and CDR2 sequences are SEHNR and FQNEAQ (reference sequence). Unique molecular identifiers were built into the TCR beta cDNA libraries. TCRdb re-called the PCR reads with MiXCR, one entry per CDR3 protein. The sample consists of 550,000 to 700,000 distinct CDR3 sequences, about 40% of them appearing once. Study-wide points: When compared against controls, multiple sclerosis patients showed significantly lower normalized Chao1 diversity. TRBV5-6, TRBV5-1 and TRBV20-1 belonged to a set of about five TRBV segments that were more frequent in patients than controls. F-measure co-clustering was strong for batch-matched samples.

The source is a girl between 5 and 17 years old with multiple sclerosis. Sequencing used blood. The chain has TRBV7-9 and TRBJ2-7; D possibly corresponds to TRBD1 (5 bases). CDR3 nucleotides: TGTACCAGCAGCTTAAGCAGGGAATTGCACGAGCAGTACTTC. This translates into CTSSLSRELHEQYF. The full variable domain, rest sourced from reference TRBV7-9 and TRBJ2-7, is DTGVSQNPRHKITKRGQNVTFRCDPISEHNRLYWYRQTLGQGPEFLTYFQNEAQLEKSRLLSDRFSAERPKGSFSTLEIQRTEQGDSAMYLCTSSLSRELHEQYFGPGTRLTVT.